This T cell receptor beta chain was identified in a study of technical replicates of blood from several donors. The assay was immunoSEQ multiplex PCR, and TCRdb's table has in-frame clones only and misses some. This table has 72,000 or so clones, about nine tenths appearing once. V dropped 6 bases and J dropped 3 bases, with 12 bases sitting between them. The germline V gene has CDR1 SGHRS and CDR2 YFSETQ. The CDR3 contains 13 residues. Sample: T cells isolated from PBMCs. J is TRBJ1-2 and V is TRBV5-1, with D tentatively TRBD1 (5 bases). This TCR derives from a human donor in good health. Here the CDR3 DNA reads TGCGCCAGCAATAGGGAAGGGGACTATGGCTACACCTTC. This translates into CASNREGDYGYTF.